The entry that follows covers one T cell receptor (beta chain) sequence. Its antigen is still unknown. This sample stems from a study of early stage breast cancer tumors. The wider study: Twelve of the 16 invasive tumors were ER+, PR+ and HER2-.

Blood replicates held 0.5 ug DNA, tumor or normal breast 1.5 ug, two each. Here immunoSEQ multiplex PCR was the method, and the copy in TCRdb shows in-frame clones only, minus some. This sample has 51,000 or so clones, with 65% to 90% found just once. Germline-derived CDR1 and CDR2 are ENHRY and SYGVKD. The CDR3 sequence is 13 residues long. Trimming shortened V by 7 bases and J by 2 bases, and 12 bases separated the two germline ends. Study-wide findings and caveats: Compared with adjacent normal breast tissue, tumors showed 2.5 to 3-fold greater T cell density and higher clonality.

The sample comprised blood. V and J are TRBV10-3 and TRBJ2-7; D is perhaps TRBD2 (6 bases). This sequence originates from a person aged 45 to 60 with breast cancer. The CDR3 protein is CAIMNGGAYEQYF. DNA for the CDR3: TGTGCCATCATGAACGGGGGAGCCTACGAGCAGTACTTC.